A selection of T cell receptor beta chains follows, all from one sample in a study of PD-1 blockade in classical Hodgkin lymphoma. Method: immunoSEQ multiplex PCR; TCRdb's copy keeps in-frame clones and lacks some. The sample has about 27,000 clones, about 72% seen once. Sequencing was performed on peripheral blood mononuclear cells (PBMCs), taken before the fourth cycle of nivolumab. These receptors all come from a human donor with classical Hodgkin lymphoma. CDR3s include the opening cysteine and the closing phenylalanine or tryptophan. The D gene is left open where the match is weak. Clone size is not always given. Where it is, it says once, few, many or a class for expanded clones.

v_call	clone_size	d_call	j_call	cdr3_nt	cdr3_aa
TRBV7-9	.	.	TRBJ2-1	TGTGCCAGCAGCAGGGACTTACTATACAATGAGCAGTTCTTC	CASSRDLLYNEQFF
TRBV27	.	.	TRBJ2-7	TGTGCCAGCAGCTCCTGGGCCGGGGTACGCGAGCAGTACTTC	CASSSWAGVREQYF
TRBV18	few	.	TRBJ2-2	TGTGCCAGCTCATTCAAGACGGCCGGGGAGCTGTTTTTT	CASSFKTAGELFF
TRBV7-2	.	TRBD1	TRBJ2-1	TGTGCCAGCAGCAAAGACAGGGGTTCTGTCAATGAGCAGTTCTTC	CASSKDRGSVNEQFF
TRBV5-1	.	.	TRBJ2-7	TGCGCCAGCAGCTTGCGGGGAGAAATTTCCTACGAGCAGTACTTC	CASSLRGEISYEQYF
TRBV5-5	.	TRBD2	TRBJ2-7	TGTGCCAGCAGCTTTACTAGCGGGAGGGAGCAGTACTTC	CASSFTSGREQYF
TRBV7-9	.	.	TRBJ2-2	TGTGCCAGCAGCTTAGAAGTCGGGGAGCTGTTTTTT	CASSLEVGELFF
TRBV7-2	.	.	TRBJ2-5	TGTGCCAGCAGCTCCCGGTGGGGCCGGGAGACCCAGTACTTC	CASSSRWGRETQYF
TRBV7-9	.	TRBD2	TRBJ2-5	TGTGCCAGCAGCTTAGGAGCGGGAGTACAAGAGACCCAGTACTTC	CASSLGAGVQETQYF
TRBV5-1	.	.	TRBJ2-3	TGCGCCAGCAGGGTCGGCGGGGAAGATACGCAGTATTTT	CASRVGGEDTQYF
TRBV5-1	.	.	TRBJ2-7	TGCGCCAGCAGTGGCGGGACAACGGTACGCTACGAGCAGTACTTC	CASSGGTTVRYEQYF
TRBV5-1	.	TRBD2	TRBJ2-1	TGCGCCAGCAGGCCGGCGACTAGCGGGAAATACAATGAGCAGTTCTTC	CASRPATSGKYNEQFF
TRBV21-1	.	.	TRBJ2-6	TGTGCCAGCAGCAATCCTCGGCGCCAGCCCCCGAACTCTGGGGCCAACGTCCTGACTTTC	CASSNPRRQPPNSGANVLTF
TRBV7-9	.	TRBD1	TRBJ1-2	TGTGCCAGCAGCTATCCGACAGGGTTCTATGGCTACACCTTC	CASSYPTGFYGYTF
TRBV4-1	.	.	TRBJ1-4	TGCGCCAGCAGCCAACTAGCTAATGAAAAACTGTTTTTT	CASSQLANEKLFF
TRBV13	once	.	TRBJ1-6	TGTGCCAGCAGCTCCCCCTCTGCGCTAGAAAATTCACCCCTCCACTTT	CASSSPSALENSPLHF
TRBV2	medium-sized	TRBD1	TRBJ1-5	TGTGCCAGCAGAAGGGGGCTCAGCAATCAGCCCCAGCATTTT	CASRRGLSNQPQHF
TRBV10-3	few	TRBD2	TRBJ2-3	TGTGCCATCAGTGAGCGGCTAGCGGGCCGCACAGATACGCAGTATTTT	CAISERLAGRTDTQYF
TRBV7-8	.	TRBD1	TRBJ1-3	TGTGCCAGCAGCACCAGACAGGGGGGTGGAAACACCATATATTTT	CASSTRQGGGNTIYF
TRBV19	.	TRBD1	TRBJ1-1	TGTGCCAGTAGTATTAGTGGGACAGGGAGCACTGAAGCTTTCTTT	CASSISGTGSTEAFF
TRBV30	medium-sized	TRBD1	TRBJ1-2	TGTGCCTGGAACAGGGGTTCTAACTATGGCTACACCTTC	CAWNRGSNYGYTF
TRBV5-1	.	.	TRBJ2-1	TGCGCCAGCAGCTTGTCAGGGTTACTCTCCTACAATGAGCAGTTCTTC	CASSLSGLLSYNEQFF
TRBV5-1	few	.	TRBJ2-1	TGCGCCAGCACCGCCCGGGCGGGGAGCTCCTACAATGAGCAGTTCTTC	CASTARAGSSYNEQFF
TRBV7-2	.	.	TRBJ2-1	TGTGCCAGCAGCTTAGTAGCGGGACAGGGTAATGAGCAGTTCTTC	CASSLVAGQGNEQFF
TRBV19	.	.	TRBJ1-1	TGTGCCAGTAGTATGACAGGGAACACTGAAGCTTTCTTT	CASSMTGNTEAFF
TRBV6-6	once	.	TRBJ1-3	TGTGCCAGCAGTTACGATTTGTCGAACTCTGGAAACACCATATATTTT	CASSYDLSNSGNTIYF
TRBV28	.	.	TRBJ1-1	TGTGCCAGCACCATGGGTAGGTTTAGGATGAACACTGAAGCTTTCTTT	CASTMGRFRMNTEAFF
TRBV7-2	few	TRBD2	TRBJ2-1	TGTGCCAGCAGCCTAGAACTACTAGCGGTAGAGGGCTACAATGAGCAGTTCTTC	CASSLELLAVEGYNEQFF
TRBV7-9	few	TRBD1	TRBJ2-7	TGTGCCAGCAGCACCCGGACAGGGGGCTTGTACGAGCAGTACTTC	CASSTRTGGLYEQYF
TRBV19	.	TRBD1	TRBJ2-1	TGTGCCAGTAGCCCCGTCGGGACAGATTTCAATGAGCAGTTCTTC	CASSPVGTDFNEQFF
TRBV7-8	medium-sized	.	TRBJ1-2	TGTGCCAGCAGCACAGGTGTTGGGGGCTCCTATGGCTACACCTTC	CASSTGVGGSYGYTF
TRBV11-2	.	.	TRBJ1-1	TGTGCCAGCAGCTCCCTCTACTCAAACACTGAAGCTTTCTTT	CASSSLYSNTEAFF
TRBV13	few	.	TRBJ2-7	TGTGCCAGCAGCTTAGGCCCGGGGACTGGTTACGAGCAGTACTTC	CASSLGPGTGYEQYF
TRBV18	.	TRBD1	TRBJ2-7	TGTGCCAGCTCACCCGAGACAGGGTCCTACGAGCAGTACTTC	CASSPETGSYEQYF
TRBV7-2	once	TRBD1	TRBJ2-1	TGTGCCAGCAGCCCCCCCGGGACAGGTACCTACAATGAGCAGTTCTTC	CASSPPGTGTYNEQFF
TRBV5-8	.	.	TRBJ2-5	TGTGCCAGCAGCTTGGGAACCGGGACCCTCTTCCAGTACTTC	CASSLGTGTLFQYF
TRBV9	.	TRBD2	TRBJ2-1	TGTGCCACCTCAGTGGGGGCGGGAGGGAGCCGCAATGAGCAGTTCTTC	CATSVGAGGSRNEQFF
TRBV27	medium-sized	TRBD2	TRBJ2-2	TGTGCCGCGGGGGGGGCAACCGGGGAGCTGTTTTTT	CAAGGATGELFF
TRBV2	.	.	TRBJ1-3	TGTGCCAGCTCCGGGACTGAGGAGGGCACCATATATTTT	CASSGTEEGTIYF
TRBV30	.	TRBD1	TRBJ2-7	TGTGCCTGCGATTTCAGGGGGCAAGACGAGCAGTACTTC	CACDFRGQDEQYF